What follows describes a single T cell receptor (beta chain). Its antigen remains undetermined. There are no base qualities to consult, and no much larger clone falls within one base. This entry comes from a study of cytomegalovirus exposure and HLA in healthy donors (dated 2017 in TCRdb). For the wider study: In an earlier analysis of roughly 500 of the donors, approximately 300 Gb of sequence data and roughly 100 million unique TCR beta sequences from 150 million to 200 million T cells were reported. Along with the approximately 700-subject first cohort, a separate validation cohort of around 120 different subjects was used. Among the roughly 380 genotyped donors, approximately 81% belonged to the genetic ancestry cluster associated with self-reported Caucasian donors. An earlier analysis of about 620 of the donors applied high-throughput TCR beta sequencing to assess whether each TCR beta V gene segment acted as functional or pseudogenic. Donor age, sex, ethnicity and CMV serostatus were collected together with the repertoire data. Around 330 gigabases of sequencing data and 75 million to 85 million unique TCR sequences made up an early release that covered several hundred HLA-typed donors. The study aimed to test whether cataloging public T cell receptors could reveal signatures of past pathogen exposure. Four to six DR-DQ haplotypes were handled as single units for association and clustering, since linkage in the cohort was strong. Every discovery cohort repertoire had been produced on one sequencing platform. The number of donors typed differed by locus, with 629-630 for A, B, C, DRB1 and DQB1, about 500 for DQA1, under 610 for DPA1, and 400 to 490 for DPB1. The study used immunosequencing to profile the T cell repertoires of under 700 subjects and linked those repertoires to cytomegalovirus serostatus. In a later analysis, previously published TCR beta repertoires from about 640 donors were re-analyzed and high-resolution HLA genotyping was added so that TCR occurrence patterns could be studied. Among around 400 genotyped donors of the cohort, an average of around 240,000 unique TCR beta nucleotide sequences were sequenced per donor, around 20% of them non-productive. To predict cytomegalovirus infection status, the study combined high-throughput TCR immunosequencing, statistical association of individual TCRs with disease status, and machine learning. Rather than drawing on any new phenotypic data, the later analysis identified candidate immune exposures from TCR beta sequences and the way those sequences occurred across donors. Genome-wide SNP genotypes for about three fifths of the roughly 670 donors were used in a later genetic analysis, which treated that subset as a discovery cohort. HLA typing included class I and class II loci at four-digit resolution. Points the paper makes about the study in general: In a later analysis, the rate of TCR association differed among HLA loci, with DRB1 alleles having the most associated TCRs and HLA-C alleles having the fewest. The study listed 164 TCR beta chains as associated with cytomegalovirus. A cluster of highly shared sequence variants was judged likely to represent a technical artifact of the sequencing pipeline. According to a later genetic analysis, donors in an Asian-associated ancestry cluster had fewer N-insertions in productive TCRs than the roughly 670-donor mean. In a later analysis, several top co-occurrence clusters were reported to appear linked to parvovirus B19, influenza, CMV and Epstein-Barr virus. Because HLA typing was missing for some donors at each locus, association tests included only the typed subset. Most TCR sequences were observed very rarely across donors, whereas some public TCRs were present in many individuals. Compared with equally common non-associated chains, HLA-associated TCR beta chains in a later analysis were more clonally expanded and had lower generation probabilities. Only TCR beta chains were sequenced in this cohort, and the absence of alpha or paired-chain data limited detectable features. In vitro tests confirmed that three of the cytomegalovirus-associated TCR beta chains recognize cytomegalovirus antigens. Because counts were too low, about 15 rarely observed V segments, including chromosome 9 orphons, were left out of the earlier analysis of 500 to 650 of the donors. In both the original and validation cohorts, the classifier was reported to diagnose cytomegalovirus status with high specificity and sensitivity. V-gene and J-gene trimming of TCR beta chains was associated with a missense DCLRE1C variant in a later genetic analysis, and the association was replicated in an independent cohort. A further reported finding was that TCR beta sequences accurately predicted the HLA-A and HLA-B alleles for most subjects in the first cohort. The only immune exposure information available for the cohort was CMV serostatus. Some IMGT-functional V segments, including TRBV6-2 and TRBV6-3, could not be told apart with the 87-base-pair reads, so those segments were excluded. A later analysis found that most CMV-associated TCR beta chains appeared HLA-restricted, with HLA associations seemingly driven largely by CMV exposure. In a later analysis, over 15,000 TCR beta sequences were associated with specific HLA alleles at a false discovery rate of 0.05. Correlated functional status among segregating V segments might be attributable to linkage disequilibrium, but an unknown experimental factor could not be ruled out. The presence/absence analyses assumed that sequencing depth was roughly uniform across donors, and that assumption may not be true. Strong co-occurrence of HLA alleles, especially DR and DQ, made assigning TCR associations to individual alleles difficult. According to the authors, the approach could potentially be generalized to other disease states and immunological phenotypes. An earlier analysis of approximately 570 of the donors showed that most TCR beta V segments appeared in productive rearrangements either about 90% or about 30% of the time, which broadly matched IMGT annotations.

The cohort was made up of about 670 healthy bone marrow donors. At the time of sampling, every cohort member was nominally healthy, though immune exposures that went unrecorded were likely present. The donor tested CMV seropositive, placing the donor among the 310 or so seropositive members of the cohort. A peripheral blood sample was provided by each donor, and peripheral blood mononuclear cells were used for TCR beta sequencing. Genomic DNA was extracted from the blood cell samples with the Qiagen DNeasy Blood Extraction Kit. V is cut by 7 bases and J by 4 bases, and the space between the germline ends is 16 bases. Including the terminal cysteine and phenylalanine, the CDR3 comprises 14 residues. Only CDR3 DNA is held: 42 bases, read in frame from base 1. The germline V gene gives CDR1 as SNHLY and CDR2 as FYNNEI. The library relied on the immunoSEQ multiplex PCR assay. For the multiplex PCR, a mixture combining 60 forward primers for TCR Vbeta segments and 13 reverse primers for TCR Jbeta segments was used. The CDR3 region of rearranged TCR beta genes was amplified from genomic DNA with a multiplex PCR assay. The amplified TCR beta libraries were sequenced on the Illumina HiSeq System as 87-base-pair reads. As for the authors' bioinformatics: Across the 600 to 700 repertoires, a later analysis counted 80 million or so unique TCR beta chains, roughly 11 million of which were shared by at least two donors. To remove PCR and sequencing errors, raw reads were error-corrected and collapsed into unique sequences using a nearest-neighbor algorithm that merged closely related sequences. To assign V, D and J gene segments, CDR3 sequences were aligned to IMGT reference sequences. For a sequence to be retained, a match of at least six nucleotides was required to both a V gene segment and a J gene segment. Rearrangements were called productive when the CDR3 lacked stop codons and stayed in frame with V and J; all others were non-productive. CDR3 was defined according to IMGT convention as the region running from the second conserved V-encoded cysteine to the conserved J-encoded phenylalanine. In an earlier analysis of more than 550 of the donors, sequences lacking an unambiguous match to a single V gene segment were excluded. An earlier analysis of several hundred of the donors classified V segments as functional when productive rearrangements were above 56.7% and as segregating when the standard deviation between donors was above 5%. A statistical classification framework was built to diagnose cytomegalovirus status from the catalog of TCR beta chain sequences. In a later analysis, TCR nucleotide sequences were compared against IMGT/GENE-DB human TR gene sequences so that V and J genes could be assigned. In a later analysis, CDR3 sequences and most-parsimonious VDJ recombination scenarios were assigned using the TCRdist pipeline. In a later analysis, each TCR beta chain was defined by its CDR3 amino acid sequence together with its V-gene family, and reads lacking a unique V-gene family were excluded. To address suspected cross-contamination and a sequencing artifact, a later analysis removed under 600 highly shared, low-generation-probability nucleotide sequences. In a later analysis, a clonal expansion index for each public chain was calculated from normalized within-repertoire ranks of inferred template counts. A later analysis computed generation probabilities with a VDJ recombination model fitted to out-of-frame rearrangements, and checked the results against IGoR. In a later analysis, hypergeometric tests were used to score TCR-TCR, TCR-HLA and TCR-CMV co-occurrence, with a repertoire-size bias correction applied to TCR pairs. In a later analysis, false discovery rates were estimated by permuting HLA or CMV assignments 20 times. A later analysis grouped co-occurring TCRs with DBSCAN, adding TCRdist sequence similarity when clustering within HLA-allele-positive subsets. Repertoires with fewer than 30,000 or more than 120,000 public chains, plus five repertoires with anomalous nucleotide sharing, were excluded from co-occurrence clustering. Drawn from immuneACCESS, this table holds only the in-frame rearrangements with V and J called that TCRdb kept. Clones are partly lost; checked studies trace under half to an unresolved V gene and leave the rest unexplained. The V and J calls and the clone size are those of that table, but D and trimming were determined from the DNA. Counted in this sample were some 150,000 clones; about 80% of them appeared once. The ten most abundant clones make up under 8.5% of the sample.

The clonotype originates from a woman aged 50 to 65 in good health and CMV-seropositive. Material: PBMCs. The rearranged chain carries TRBV2 and TRBJ1-2; TRBD1 might be the D gene, on 5 matching bases. The CDR3 in this case is CASNPRDFAYGYTF. The nucleotide sequence is TGTGCCAGCAACCCCAGGGATTTTGCCTATGGCTACACCTTC.